This record looks at one T cell receptor beta chain sequence and its context. What it binds is unknown. Data came from immunoSEQ multiplex PCR; TCRdb stores just in-frame clones and leaves some out. The repertoire consists of about 62,000 clones, with over 90% occurring once and the leading ten covering roughly 13%. The data belong to a study of OX40 agonist ivuxolimab in advanced cancers. Turning to the study itself: With ivuxolimab, an agonistic anti-OX40 (CD134) antibody, patients were treated. General observations from the study: Antigen specificity of clonally expanded peripheral T cells was not established.

This specimen was CD4+ or CD8+ T cells sorted from blood, taken in a trial of the OX40 agonist ivuxolimab. This TCR was sampled from an adult with an advanced solid tumor such as melanoma, head and neck, liver or kidney cancer.

CDR3 amino acids: CSVPTVNEQFF. In DNA, the CDR3 is TGCAGCGTTCCAACCGTTAATGAGCAGTTCTTC. The chain employs TRBV29-1 and TRBJ2-1; D is unresolved. There are 11 residues in the CDR3. Trimming cost V 5 bases and J 7 bases, with 9 bases left between them. Looked up from germline, CDR1 is SQVTM and CDR2 is ANQGSEA.